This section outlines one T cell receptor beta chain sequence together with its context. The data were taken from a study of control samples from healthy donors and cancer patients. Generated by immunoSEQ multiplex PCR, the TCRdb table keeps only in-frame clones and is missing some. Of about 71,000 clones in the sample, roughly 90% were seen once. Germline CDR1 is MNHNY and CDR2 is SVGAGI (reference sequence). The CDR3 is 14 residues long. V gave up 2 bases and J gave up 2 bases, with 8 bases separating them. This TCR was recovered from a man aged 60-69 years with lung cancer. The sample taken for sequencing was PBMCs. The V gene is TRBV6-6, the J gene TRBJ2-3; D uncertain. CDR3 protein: CASSYRPDTDTQYF. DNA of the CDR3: TGTGCCAGCAGTTACAGGCCAGACACAGATACGCAGTATTTT.